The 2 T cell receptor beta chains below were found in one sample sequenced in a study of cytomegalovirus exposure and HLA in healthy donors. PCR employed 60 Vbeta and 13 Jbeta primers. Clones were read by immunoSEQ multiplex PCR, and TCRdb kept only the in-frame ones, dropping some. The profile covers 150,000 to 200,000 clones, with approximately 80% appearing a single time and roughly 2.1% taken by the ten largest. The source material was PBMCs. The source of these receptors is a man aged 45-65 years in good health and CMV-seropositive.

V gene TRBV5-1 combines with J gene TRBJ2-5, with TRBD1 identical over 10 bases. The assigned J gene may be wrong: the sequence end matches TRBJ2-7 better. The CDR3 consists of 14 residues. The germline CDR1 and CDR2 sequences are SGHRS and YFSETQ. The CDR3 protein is CASSPGQGIYEQYF. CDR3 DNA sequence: TGCGCCAGCAGCCCGGGACAGGGGATATACGAGCAGTACTTC.

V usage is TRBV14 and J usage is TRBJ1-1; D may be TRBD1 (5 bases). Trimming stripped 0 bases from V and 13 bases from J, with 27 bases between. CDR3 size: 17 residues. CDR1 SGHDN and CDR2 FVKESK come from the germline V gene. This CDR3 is CASSQDVRVSGGRLVFF. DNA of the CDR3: TGTGCCAGCAGCCAAGATGTCAGGGTTTCGGGGGGTAGATTAGTTTTCTTT.